This T cell receptor beta chain is drawn from a study of T cell responses to AZD1222 COVID-19 vaccine. Findings and caveats of the study: Spike was spanned by vaccine-associated CD4 TCRs, which were dominant at 160-218 and 743-854. Reportedly, nearly half of unique spike TCRs recognized epitopes outside B.1.351/B.1.1.7 mutations. White British ancestry dominated among donors, who included more females, and clonal diversity was possibly underestimated.

A note on this clone: Its antigen is undetermined.

There are 13 residues in the CDR3. Germline V gives CDR1 SGHNT, CDR2 YENEEA. Trimming cost V 4 bases and J 1 base; bases outside gene matches: 1. Sequenced by immunoSEQ multiplex PCR; TCRdb stores in-frame clones only, minus some. The sample holds around 78,000 clones, 80% to 90% seen once. The chain uses TRBV11-3 and TRBJ2-7; 7 positions match TRBD1. The source material was peripheral blood, sampled on day 0 of AZD1222 vaccination. The TCR originated in an adult in good health. The CDR3 loop reads CASSSRGSYEQYF. DNA of the CDR3: TGTGCCAGCAGCTCCAGGGGGTCCTACGAGCAGTACTTC.